What follows are 19 T cell receptor beta chains derived from one specimen sequenced in a study of Graves' ophthalmopathy and Graves' hyperthyroidism. Investigators amplified TCR beta CDR3 regions from RNA transcripts. Scientists carried out first-round RT-PCR using HTBI primers and then a second-round multiplex PCR. MiXCR, applied by TCRdb to the multiplex PCR reads, yields one record per CDR3 protein. The repertoire holds roughly 400,000 distinct CDR3 sequences, with about 15% as singletons. The sequenced material came from peripheral blood. The source is an adult woman with stable Graves' hyperthyroidism.

This clonotype has at least ten counts. The chain combines TRBV19 with TRBJ1-1; TRBD1 aligns across 9 bases. The CDR3 is made up of 15 amino acids. From germline, CDR1 is LNHDA and CDR2 SQIVND (reference sequence). With 8 bases clipped from V and 2 bases from J, the junction kept 9 bases outside the gene matches. CDR3 loop: CASRPGQGINTEAFF. The CDR3 coding sequence is TGTGCCAGTCGCCCCGGACAGGGGATCAACACTGAAGCTTTCTTT. Full variable domain (missing parts from reference TRBV19 and TRBJ1-1): DGGITQSPKYLFRKEGQNVTLSCEQNLNHDAMYWYRQDPGQGLRLIYYSQIVNDFQKGDIAEGYSVSREKKESFPLTVTSAQKNPTAFYLCASRPGQGINTEAFFGQGTRLTVV.

This clonotype came up many times. The rearrangement links TRBV12-3 or TRBV12-4 to TRBJ2-7, with 15 bases lining up with TRBD2. Unmatched junction bases numbered 10, after V lost 4 bases and J lost 9 bases. The CDR3 covers 16 residues. The CDR3 spells CASSWTSGRAGGGQYF. DNA of the CDR3: TGTGCCAGCAGTTGGACTAGCGGGAGGGCCGGCGGGGGGCAGTACTTC.

This clonotype was seen repeatedly, ten times or more. The chain combines TRBV27 with TRBJ1-1; D ambiguous. The germline V gene has CDR1 MNHEY and CDR2 SMNVEV (reference sequence). The CDR3 contains 17 residues. V was trimmed by 1 base and J by 1 base, leaving 16 bases between them. CDR3 in DNA: TGTGCCAGCAGTTTATACTCGCCTGTGTATAAGAACACTGAAGCTTTCTTT. Protein: CASSLYSPVYKNTEAFF.

This clonotype was counted many times. V gene TRBV7-8 combines with J gene TRBJ1-6; D unresolved. Looked up from germline, CDR1 is SGHVS and CDR2 is FQNEAQ. Deletions cut 0 bases from V and 7 bases from J, with 10 bases between. This CDR3 has 15 amino acids. This CDR3 is CASSLATRLNSPLHF. The CDR3 bases are TGTGCCAGCAGCTTAGCGACCCGTTTGAATTCACCCCTCCACTTT.

The sample holds many counts of this clonotype. The gene calls are TRBV9 and TRBJ2-7; 10 bases are a match to TRBD2. The CDR3 is made up of 15 amino acids. Trimming took 2 bases from V and 3 from J; bases not matched to a gene: 5. Germline V gene sequence: CDR1 SGDLS, CDR2 YYNGEE. CDR3 loop: CASSVSSGSGYEQYF. The CDR3 region has the DNA TGTGCCAGCAGCGTCTCTAGCGGGAGTGGCTACGAGCAGTACTTC.

This clonotype was seen repeatedly, ten times or more. The chain joins TRBV28 to TRBJ2-7, with D perhaps TRBD2 (5 bases). CDR3 length: 12 amino acids. In germline, CDR1 is MDHEN, CDR2 SYDVKM. The CDR3 nucleotides are TGTGTGTCGGGGTCGGGTACCTACGAGCAGTACTTC. Translation gives CVSGSGTYEQYF.

This clonotype occurred many times. The V gene is TRBV6-1, the J gene TRBJ2-5, with 7 bases identical to TRBD1. CDR1 and CDR2 (germline): MNHNS, SASEGT. The CDR3 loop spans 14 amino acids. J lost 10 bases, V lost 6 bases, and 14 bases had no gene match. The CDR3 region is CASRRDRVQDIQYF. The CDR3 DNA is TGTGCCAGCAGGCGCGACAGGGTACAGGATATCCAGTACTTC.

V gene TRBV12-3 or TRBV12-4 combines with J gene TRBJ1-2; D is undetermined. V was cut by 5 bases and J by 4 bases, with 14 bases left in between. This CDR3 region has 14 residues. The CDR3 here is CASSAQVSGYGYTF. Here the CDR3 DNA reads TGTGCCAGCAGTGCGCAGGTTAGCGGCTATGGCTACACCTTC.

This clonotype was observed at least ten times. The genes are TRBV10-3 and TRBJ2-7; TRBD2 matches at 11 bases. The CDR3 has 16 amino acids. Germline V CDR1 and CDR2: ENHRY, SYGVKD. V lost 3 bases and J lost 1; bases outside the gene matches: 5. The DNA for the CDR3 is TGTGCCATCAGTGATGTGACTAGCGGGGATTCCTACGAGCAGTACTTC. Its translation: CAISDVTSGDSYEQYF.

This clonotype has ten or more counts. The rearrangement joins TRBV28 to TRBJ2-7; maybe TRBD2 (6 bases). Germline CDR1 is MDHEN and CDR2 is SYDVKM. The CDR3 is 13 residues long. Deletions cut 2 bases from V and 7 bases from J, with 12 bases between. The CDR3 DNA reads as TGTGCCAGCAGTTTACCGGGAGCTGAGGAGCAGTACTTC. This translates into CASSLPGAEEQYF.

This clonotype was seen at least ten times. V gene TRBV10-3 combines with J gene TRBJ2-7, with 9 bases identical to TRBD1. The CDR3 loop spans 16 amino acids. V shed 6 bases, J shed 0 bases, and the junction held 9 bases outside the gene matches. CDR1 and CDR2 from the germline V gene are ENHRY and SYGVKD. The CDR3 protein is CAIRPNDRGFSYEQYF. CDR3 nucleotides: TGTGCCATCAGACCTAACGACAGGGGGTTCTCCTACGAGCAGTACTTC.

This clonotype was found many times. V gene TRBV28 combines with J gene TRBJ1-1; 7 bases fit TRBD1. There are 12 residues in the CDR3. V gave up 8 bases and J gave up 3 bases; unmatched junction bases: 3. CDR1 and CDR2 from the germline V gene are MDHEN and SYDVKM. The CDR3 bases are TGTGCCAGCTACAGGGGCGACACTGAAGCTTTCTTT. It specifies CASYRGDTEAFF.

This clonotype was seen repeatedly, ten times or more. Since the CDR3 does not end with the conserved phenylalanine or tryptophan, this likely comes from a read error. The V and J genes are TRBV6-1 and TRBJ2-5, with a weak D call TRBD2 (6 bases). Looked up from germline, CDR1 is MNHNS and CDR2 is SASEGT. V lost 8 bases and J lost 5, with 18 bases in between. The CDR3 has 14 residues. The CDR3 spells CASAKTSSWETQYL. CDR3 in DNA: TGTGCCAGCGCCAAGACTAGTAGTTGGGAGACCCAGTACCTC.

A note on this clonotype: A read error may be the cause here, since a much bigger clone is one base away. The V and J genes are TRBV20-1 and TRBJ2-5; the D gene could be TRBD1 or TRBD2 (5 bases each). The CDR3 loop spans 13 amino acids. Germline values: CDR1 DFQATT, CDR2 SNEGSKA (reference sequence). The CDR3 nucleotides read TGCAGTGCTGGGCTGGCTGGGGGAGAGACCAAGTACTTC. Translated: CSAGLAGGETKYF.

Remarks on this clonotype: A much larger clone differs by one base, so this may be a read error. The CDR3 is CASSPTLSLGEPQYF. In DNA form, the CDR3 reads TGTGCCAGCAGCCCCACCTTGAGTCTAGGGGAACCTCAGTACTTC. The V call is TRBV12-3 or TRBV12-4, the J call TRBJ2-4; a weak D match, TRBD1 (5 bases). This CDR3 region has 15 residues. V was cut by 6 bases and J by 12 bases, with 24 bases left in between.

This clonotype was counted ten times or more. The genes are TRBV28 and TRBJ2-2; the D is unclear. V was pared by 6 bases and J by 5 bases, with 13 bases between. CDR1 MDHEN and CDR2 SYDVKM come from the germline V gene. CDR3 length equals 14 residues. This CDR3 is CASSTYLGTGELFF. CDR3 sequence (DNA): TGTGCCAGCAGCACCTACCTCGGAACCGGGGAGCTGTTTTTT.

To note about this clonotype: One junction end disagrees with the germline gene, perhaps due to a read error. The gene calls are TRBV28 and TRBJ2-7; D gene uncertain. CDR3 length: 15 amino acids. In germline, CDR1 is MDHEN, CDR2 SYDVKM. Here the CDR3 reads CASSYLKLATYEQYF. CDR3 DNA: TGCGCCAGCAGCTACCTAAAACTCGCCACCTACGAGCAGTACTTC.

This clonotype came up many times. The genes are TRBV12-3 or TRBV12-4 and TRBJ2-7, with a tentative D call TRBD1 (5 bases). V was pared by 6 bases and J by 6 bases, with 21 bases between. The length of the CDR3 is 15 residues. Written as DNA, the CDR3 is TGTGCCAGCAGCCTCGCCAGGGCCGATATGGGCGAGCAGTACTTC. Encoded protein: CASSLARADMGEQYF.

In this sample, this clonotype turned up many times. The chain couples TRBV3-1 to TRBJ1-2; D unresolved. Germline CDR1 is LGHDT and CDR2 is YNNKEL (reference sequence). The CDR3 spans 11 residues. Trimming shortened V by 1 base and J by 7 bases, and 4 bases separated the two germline ends. CDR3 amino acids: CASSQVGGYTF. The DNA of the CDR3 is TGTGCCAGCAGCCAAGTGGGTGGCTACACCTTC.